One sample yielded the 15 T cell receptor beta chains listed below, sequenced in a study of control samples from healthy donors and cancer patients. The repertoire was sequenced with immunoSEQ multiplex PCR; TCRdb's copy has only in-frame clones and lacks some. The table shows 40,000 to 50,000 clones, with roughly 83% occurring only once. Sequencing input: blood. These receptors were obtained from a man aged 55 to 70 in good health.

The gene calls are TRBV25-1 and TRBJ1-2, with a tentative D call TRBD1 (5 bases). Germline CDR1 and CDR2: MGHDK and SYGVNS. Trimming took 4 bases from V and 8 from J, leaving 14 bases between them. The CDR3 loop spans 13 amino acids. The CDR3, as DNA: TGTGCCAGCAGTGTAGGGGAGTTTCGGGGCTACACCTTC. Translated: CASSVGEFRGYTF.

The gene calls are TRBV30 and TRBJ2-7; D gene uncertain. The CDR3 spans 14 residues. V was shortened by 1 base and J by 6 bases, with 16 bases between the two germline ends. Germline V gives CDR1 GTSNPN, CDR2 SVGIG (reference sequence). The CDR3 region is CAWSGYPTGVEQYF. The CDR3 DNA follows: TGTGCCTGGAGTGGATATCCAACTGGGGTCGAGCAGTACTTC.

V and J are TRBV6-5 and TRBJ1-5, with D hard to call. The CDR3 extends over 15 amino acids. Germline values: CDR1 MNHEY, CDR2 SVGAGI. Trimming took 6 bases from V and 1 from J, leaving 13 bases between them. The CDR3 bases are TGTGCCAGCAGCGCCGGGCCAGTCAGCAATCAGCCCCAGCATTTT. This sequence encodes CASSAGPVSNQPQHF.

This chain links TRBV7-2 with TRBJ1-6; perhaps TRBD1 as D (5 bases). V lost 5 bases, J lost 7 bases, and 9 bases lay in between. This CDR3 region has 13 residues. In germline, CDR1 is SGHTA, CDR2 FQGNSA. CDR3: CASSRQRNSPLHF. Written as DNA, the CDR3 is TGTGCCAGCAGCAGACAGAGAAATTCACCCCTCCACTTT.

The chain links TRBV30 to TRBJ1-3, with D unclear. The CDR3 consists of 12 residues. The V and J ends lost 4 bases and 4 bases respectively, with 8 bases between them. The germline V gene has CDR1 GTSNPN and CDR2 SVGIG (reference sequence). CDR3 protein: CAWKRAGNTIYF. The CDR3, as DNA: TGTGCCTGGAAAAGGGCAGGAAACACCATATATTTT. Together with reference TRBV30 and TRBJ1-3, the CDR3 gives the full variable domain: SQTIHQWPATLVQPVGSPLSLECTVEGTSNPNLYWYRQAAGRGLQLLFYSVGIGQISSEVPQNLSASRPQDRQFILSSKKLLLSDSGFYLCAWKRAGNTIYFGEGSWLTVV.

The rearrangement uses TRBV7-2 and TRBJ1-2; 9 nucleotides line up with TRBD1. CDR1 and CDR2 from the germline V gene are SGHTA and FQGNSA. This CDR3 is built from 15 residues. Trimming at V came to 2 bases and at J to 6 bases, leaving 7 bases not matched to a gene. Written as DNA, the CDR3 is TGTGCCAGCAGCTTAACGACAGGGGGGTTCAATGGCTACACCTTC. Its protein product is CASSLTTGGFNGYTF.

The V and J genes are TRBV28 and TRBJ2-1; no clear D gene. V was pared by 5 bases and J by 6 bases, with 5 bases between. Germline CDR1 and CDR2: MDHEN and SYDVKM. CDR3 size: 11 residues. The CDR3 DNA is TGTGCCAGCAGTACGTTCAATGAGCAGTTCTTC. Translation gives CASSTFNEQFF.

This clone was observed a handful of times. This rearrangement joins TRBV6-5 to TRBJ2-1; D not resolved. CDR1 and CDR2 (germline): MNHEY, SVGAGI. The length of the CDR3 is 11 residues. V was clipped by 4 bases and J by 4 bases, with 2 bases between them. The CDR3: CASSWYNEQFF. CDR3 sequence (DNA): TGTGCCAGCAGTTGGTACAATGAGCAGTTCTTC.

The chain employs TRBV6-5 and TRBJ2-1, with D possibly matching TRBD2 (5 bases). V shed 5 bases and J shed 2 bases, with 13 bases lying between them. This CDR3 spans 15 amino acids. Germline V gene lookup returns CDR1 MNHEY and CDR2 SVGAGI. The CDR3: CASSTGPGTYNEQFF. The CDR3 DNA reads as TGTGCCAGCAGTACGGGCCCCGGGACCTACAATGAGCAGTTCTTC.

The V gene is TRBV29-1, the J gene TRBJ1-4; D possibly corresponds to TRBD1 (6 bases). This CDR3 comprises 12 residues. The V gene lost 4 bases and the J gene lost 7 bases, with 10 bases spanning the gap. Per germline, CDR1 SQVTM and CDR2 ANQGSEA. The CDR3 sequence is CSVVTGTEKLFF. In DNA form, the CDR3 reads TGCAGCGTTGTCACAGGGACTGAAAAACTGTTTTTT.

The chain uses TRBV7-2 and TRBJ1-1; D not resolved. The V gene's germline CDR1 is SGHTA and CDR2 FQGNSA. This CDR3 region has 12 residues. Trimming took 5 bases from V and 7 from J, leaving 11 bases between them. The CDR3 region is CASSIHRDEAFF. Here the CDR3 DNA reads TGTGCCAGCAGCATACACAGAGATGAAGCTTTCTTT.

The rearrangement joins TRBV6-1 to TRBJ1-1, with D hard to call. Germline V gene data show CDR1 as MNHNS and CDR2 as SASEGT. The CDR3 covers 14 residues. V lost 1 base and J lost 0, with 6 bases in between. The chain's CDR3 is CASSEEGLNTEAFF. Here the CDR3 DNA reads TGTGCCAGCAGTGAAGAGGGTTTGAACACTGAAGCTTTCTTT.

This chain joins TRBV3-1 (or the pseudogene TRBV3-2) and TRBJ1-3; TRBD1 is a possible D gene (5 bases). This CDR3 region has 15 residues. Trimming shortened V by 6 bases and J by 1 base, and 13 bases separated the two germline ends. From germline, CDR1 is LGHDT and CDR2 YNNKEL (reference sequence). In nucleotides, the CDR3 is TGTGCCAGCAGTCCCGTGGGACTATCTGGAAACACCATATATTTT. This sequence encodes CASSPVGLSGNTIYF.

This chain joins TRBV30 and TRBJ2-1; a possible D gene is TRBD1 (6 bases). The CDR3 loop spans 15 amino acids. Germline V gives CDR1 GTSNPN, CDR2 SVGIG (reference sequence). V dropped 5 bases and J dropped 0 bases, with 14 bases sitting between them. CDR3 loop: CAWLDSPSSYNEQFF. The CDR3, as DNA: TGTGCCTGGTTGGACAGCCCAAGCTCCTACAATGAGCAGTTCTTC.

This clone showed up just a few times. This sequence joins TRBV28 and TRBJ1-1, with no clear D. The germline V gene encodes CDR1 MDHEN and CDR2 SYDVKM. V gave up 2 bases and J gave up 9 bases, with 7 bases separating them. The CDR3 consists of 11 residues. DNA for the CDR3: TGTGCCAGCAGTTTACAAGTCCAAGCTTTCTTT. Its protein is CASSLQVQAFF.